A selection of T cell receptor beta chains follows, all from one sample in a study of a mutant IDH1 vaccine in newly diagnosed glioma. The data were produced by immunoSEQ multiplex PCR, yet TCRdb's version contains in-frame clones alone and is incomplete. The sample holds approximately 26,000 clones, 89% seen once. These receptors lack a known antigen. The sequences come from PBMCs, collected from a glioma patient whose treatment included an IDH1 peptide vaccine. The receptor set was obtained from a man between 18 and 29 years old with glioma. The CDR3 runs from the conserved cysteine through the conserved F or W. A D gene is named only where the DNA matches it firmly.

NA	TRBV6-5	TRBJ1-4	14	CASRRPATNEKLFF
TRBD1	TRBV19	TRBJ1-5	17	CASSIRDRKNSNQPQHF
NA	TRBV7-2	TRBJ2-7	12	CASSLQGYEQYF
NA	TRBV7-3	TRBJ2-7	13	CASSLGRVDEQYF
TRBD2	TRBV6-5	TRBJ2-7	14	CATNPTSVSYEQYF
TRBD1	TRBV4-3	TRBJ2-7	14	CASSQETGGYEQYF
NA	TRBV6-5	TRBJ2-7	15	CASSYRTGRGYEQYF
NA	TRBV10-3	TRBJ1-6	19	CAISSTGQEGSSYNSPLHF
TRBD1	TRBV9	TRBJ2-3	15	CASSTRTGSADTQYF
TRBD2	TRBV7-2	TRBJ2-1	15	CASRVAGADHNEQFF
NA	TRBV5-4	TRBJ1-2	12	CASSLGGTGYTF
NA	TRBV28	TRBJ1-5	13	CASSFRVTQPQHF
TRBD2	TRBV7-2	TRBJ2-5	16	CASSSKTSGRGETQYF
NA	TRBV30	TRBJ2-5	13	CAWAGHPGETQYF
NA	TRBV5-6	TRBJ1-1	15	CASTLGGFLNTEAFF
NA	TRBV30	TRBJ1-1	14	CAWSPGLAGTEAFF
NA	TRBV14	TRBJ2-2	16	CASSPPEGRNTGELFF
NA	TRBV20-1	TRBJ2-7	11	CSAREGIQKYF
NA	TRBV6-1	TRBJ1-5	17	CASSDYLGPYSNQPQHF
NA	TRBV4-3	TRBJ1-3	15	CASSQDRYIGNTIYF
NA	TRBV15	TRBJ2-5	12	CATSPFKETQYF
NA	TRBV7-9	TRBJ1-5	15	CASSSESYSNQPQHF
NA	TRBV4-1	TRBJ2-3	16	CASSQAYGGAQDTQYF
NA	TRBV4-1	TRBJ2-7	13	CASSSRDFLEQYF
NA	TRBV10-3	TRBJ1-2	14	CAINGAANNYGYTF
TRBD2	TRBV4-2	TRBJ2-3	14	CASSSGLAADTQYF
NA	TRBV4-3	TRBJ2-7	15	CASSQDRGFSYEQYF
NA	TRBV4-1	TRBJ2-2	13	CASSQERTGELFF
NA	TRBV18	TRBJ2-1	15	CASSPKGVLYNEQFF
NA	TRBV5-6	TRBJ1-4	15	CASSLRGPTNEKLFF